This T cell receptor (beta chain) came from a study of blood T cell repertoires in COVID-19 (dated by TCRdb to the early 2020s). Broadly, across the study: Samples from collaborators originated in the United States, Italy and Spain and spanned both the acute and convalescent phases of COVID-19. The dataset comprised deeply sampled blood TCRbeta repertoires from subjects exposed to, actively infected with, or recovered from COVID-19. The material from the prospective study consisted of cDNA or gDNA derived from T cells, B-cell-depleted T cells, or PBMCs. The sample metadata nearly always contained a de-identified subject ID, COVID-19 status, age in years and sex. The repertoires were released in a freely available public database meant as a resource for research on the immune response to SARS-CoV-2. Where available, HLA class I and class II types were obtained from metadata supplied by the sample provider rather than from assay-based typing. The samples were drawn from the first 160 participants of the ongoing ImmuneRACE study and from 1,254 subjects provided by 6 global collaborators.

What the work shows at the level of the full study, not this receptor alone: The quantity of clinical and demographic metadata differed by source and by participant and was supplied without curation.

TCRbeta CDR3 regions were amplified from genomic DNA using the immunoSEQ Assay, a bias-controlled multiplex PCR. Per the original workflow: The number of nucleated cells in each sample was estimated from the amplification of reference gene primers within the assay. To quantify the absolute abundance of each unique TCRbeta CDR3 rearrangement, sequence reads were collapsed and filtered. For each sample, productive Simpson clonality was calculated by taking the square root of Simpson's diversity index across productive rearrangements. TCRdb's version of the immuneACCESS table is confined to in-frame rearrangements and falls short of the full clone set. An unresolved V gene accounts for under half of the shortfall where checked; the remainder is of unknown origin. Clone size and the V and J calls come from that table; the DNA yielded D and trimming. Recorded for this sample are about 74,000 clones; roughly 74% of them occurred a single time. About 14% of the sample goes to the ten largest clones.

To note about this clone: Its antigen is not yet known. Qualities for individual bases were not recorded, and no much larger clone is one base off.

V is pruned by 2 bases and J by 5 bases, leaving 16 bases of the junction without a gene match. Counted from cysteine to phenylalanine, this CDR3 has 19 amino acids. Only the CDR3 part of the read is kept: 57 bases, read in frame from the first base. According to the germline V gene (reference sequence), CDR1 reads LGHDT and CDR2 reads YNNKEL. The collaborating institutions used their own protocols to collect whole blood in K2EDTA tubes. For TCRbeta analysis, collaborators shipped samples in one of three forms: frozen whole blood, isolated PBMCs, or DNA extracted from either of those sample types. The chain is made from TRBV3-1 (or the pseudogene TRBV3-2) and TRBJ2-3; 10 central nucleotides agree with TRBD2. Sample: peripheral blood. This clonotype originated in a human donor in a cohort sampled during active COVID-19. The CDR3 region reads CASSQHPRVAGGPLDTQYF. The bases are TGTGCCAGCAGCCAACACCCTCGGGTAGCGGGAGGCCCACTAGATACGCAGTATTTT.